This TCR beta chain was observed in a study of Graves' ophthalmopathy and Graves' hyperthyroidism. The CDR3 contains 13 residues. V was clipped by 7 bases and J by 13 bases; unmatched bases: 16. CDR1 and CDR2 (germline): MNHEY, SVGEGT. The authors amplified TCR beta CDR3 regions, and they did so from RNA transcripts for repertoire sequencing. RT-PCR with HTBI primers came first, then second-round multiplex PCR. TCRdb reprocessed the multiplex PCR reads via MiXCR and lists one record per CDR3 protein. The data show roughly 350,000 distinct CDR3 sequences, about 18% seen once. Source material: peripheral blood. The clonotype was recovered from an adult woman with stable Graves' hyperthyroidism. The rearrangement uses TRBV6-2 or TRBV6-3 and TRBJ2-7; TRBD2 agrees at 7 bases. The CDR3 DNA sequence: TGTGCCAGCAAGGGACTATCATTGAACGGGCAATACTTC. This codes for CASKGLSLNGQYF.